In this sample, the clone carrying this T cell receptor beta chain turned up many times. This CDR3 has 13 amino acids. Germline trimming cut 6 bases from V and 5 bases from J; bases unmatched to any gene: 3. The TCRbeta library was prepared with unique molecular identifiers. From the PCR reads, TCRdb called clonotypes with MiXCR, one entry per CDR3 protein. The sample consists of about 70,000 distinct CDR3 sequences, approximately 11% of them appearing once. The sample is drawn from a study of T-cell reconstitution after alpha-beta-depleted transplantation in children. This specimen was PBMCs, taken before TCRalphabeta/CD19-depleted stem cell transplant. The chain combines TRBV12-3 or TRBV12-4 with TRBJ1-5; TRBD1 agrees at 8 bases. This sequence was found in a boy younger than 18 with acute myeloid leukemia, due to receive a stem cell transplant. CDR3 coding DNA: TGTGCCAGCAGGGGACAGGATTATCAGCCCCAGCATTTT. Translation: CASRGQDYQPQHF.